Following are 11 T cell receptor beta chains from one sample sequenced in a study of cytomegalovirus exposure and HLA in healthy donors. The PCR contained 60 Vbeta and 13 Jbeta primers. TCRdb's copy holds only in-frame clones and misses some; the assay was immunoSEQ multiplex PCR. The sample yields about 150,000 clones, approximately 80% seen once. The sample comprised PBMCs. Receptors originate from a woman between 40 and 55 years old in good health and CMV-seronegative.

J is TRBJ2-4 and V is TRBV29-1, with 7 bases aligning to TRBD1. Trimming took 6 bases from V and 6 from J; bases not matched to a gene: 2. CDR1 SQVTM and CDR2 ANQGSEA come from the germline V gene. The CDR3 covers 11 residues. In DNA, the CDR3 is TGCAGCGTGCGACAGGGAAACATTCAGTACTTC. This encodes CSVRQGNIQYF.

As to this clone: The junction differs from germline at one of its ends, possibly a read error. The V gene is TRBV7-8, the J gene TRBJ1-2; D call uncertain. This CDR3 comprises 10 residues. Per the germline V gene, CDR1 is SGHVS and CDR2 is FQNEAQ. The CDR3 sequence: CASSLLGSIF. DNA of the CDR3: TGTGCCAGCAGCTTATTGGGCAGCATCTTC.

This chain uses TRBV7-3 with TRBJ2-7; D is possibly TRBD2 (6 bases). This CDR3 contains 13 residues. The V end lost 2 bases, the J end lost 5 bases, and 10 bases lay between the germline ends. Per germline, CDR1 SGHTA and CDR2 FQGTGA. CDR3 DNA: TGTGCCAGCAGCTTAGTGCCGGGGGACGAGCAGTACTTC. It codes for CASSLVPGDEQYF.

This clone was detected once. The genes are TRBV5-1 and TRBJ2-7; 7 bases match TRBD2. The V and J ends lost 5 bases and 4 bases, in that order; junction bases with no gene match: 6. This CDR3 has 13 residues. Germline V gene lookup returns CDR1 SGHRS and CDR2 YFSETQ. In DNA form, the CDR3 reads TGCGCCAGCAGTGGGGAGGGATGGTACGAGCAGTACTTC. Its translation is CASSGEGWYEQYF. The full variable domain, its missing parts supplied by reference TRBV5-1 and TRBJ2-7, is KAGVTQTPRYLIKTRGQQVTLSCSPISGHRSVSWYQQTPGQGLQFLFEYFSETQRNKGNFPGRFSGRQFSNSRSEMNVSTLELGDSALYLCASSGEGWYEQYFGPGTRLTVT.

The rearrangement uses TRBV27 and TRBJ2-7; D remains ambiguous. V was pared by 5 bases and J by 3 bases, with 11 bases between. The CDR3 consists of 13 residues. CDR1 is MNHEY, CDR2 SMNVEV, per germline (reference sequence). This chain's CDR3 is CASSPTPHYEQYF. DNA of the CDR3: TGTGCCAGCAGTCCGACACCGCACTACGAGCAGTACTTC.

This clone was observed once. The CDR3 region is CASNPGWDTSDTEAFF. The CDR3 coding sequence is TGTGCCAGCAACCCCGGGTGGGACACGTCGGACACTGAAGCTTTCTTT. J is TRBJ1-1 and V is TRBV7-9, with D perhaps matching TRBD1 (6 bases). Trimming took off 7 bases at V and 3 bases at J, with 21 bases between the two ends. This CDR3 spans 16 amino acids. Germline-derived CDR1 and CDR2 are SEHNR and FQNEAQ (reference sequence). Full variable domain (remainder filled in from reference TRBV7-9 and TRBJ1-1): DTGVSQNPRHKITKRGQNVTFRCDPISEHNRLYWYRQTLGQGPEFLTYFQNEAQLEKSRLLSDRFSAERPKGSFSTLEIQRTEQGDSAMYLCASNPGWDTSDTEAFFGQGTRLTVV.

V is TRBV13 and J is TRBJ2-5, with D maybe TRBD1 (6 bases). With 3 bases removed from V and 5 bases from J, the gap between germline ends came to 13 bases. Germline V CDR1 and CDR2: PRHDT, FYEKMQ (reference sequence). This CDR3 has 14 residues. The CDR3 is CASSFGGIGETQYF. CDR3 sequence (DNA): TGTGCCAGCAGCTTTGGGGGCATCGGGGAGACCCAGTACTTC.

The chain employs TRBV7-2 and TRBJ2-2; a possible D gene is TRBD1 (6 bases). Trimming took off 5 bases at V and 1 base at J, with 11 bases between the two ends. Per the germline V gene, CDR1 is SGHTA and CDR2 is FQGNSA. The CDR3 totals 15 residues. The CDR3 reads CASSDTGQNTGELFF. CDR3 nucleotides: TGTGCCAGCAGCGACACGGGACAGAACACCGGGGAGCTGTTTTTT.

V and J are TRBV19 and TRBJ2-1; D is unresolved. The length of the CDR3 is 15 residues. Germline V CDR1 and CDR2: LNHDA, SQIVND (reference sequence). The V end lost 4 bases, the J end lost 5 bases, and 15 bases lay between the germline ends. DNA for the CDR3: TGTGCCAGTAGTACGGAAGCCCAAAGCGACAATGAGCAGTTCTTC. Amino acids: CASSTEAQSDNEQFF.

CDR3 nucleotides: TGTGCCAGCAGTTTAGGCCAGGCCCGACAAGGGCAGTACTTC. It codes for CASSLGQARQGQYF. The V gene is TRBV27, the J gene TRBJ2-7; no definite D call. Trimming cost V 2 bases and J 9 bases, with 17 bases left between them. The CDR3 runs 14 residues. Germline assignment: CDR1 MNHEY and CDR2 SMNVEV (reference sequence).

This sequence joins TRBV19 and TRBJ2-6; D is possibly TRBD2 (5 bases). Trimming removed 6 bases at V and 6 bases at J, with 15 bases between. Per the germline V gene, CDR1 is LNHDA and CDR2 is SQIVND (reference sequence). This CDR3 has 15 amino acids. CDR3 in DNA: TGTGCCAGTAGCCTAGAGGGTCTTGCGGCCAACGTCCTGACTTTC. Protein: CASSLEGLAANVLTF.